This T cell receptor (beta chain) was sequenced during a study of technical replicates of blood from a few donors. Assay: immunoSEQ multiplex PCR; the TCRdb copy retains only in-frame clones and omits some. The sample lists fewer than 100,000 clones, about 95% occurring once. The germline V gene encodes CDR1 MNHEY and CDR2 SMNVEV (reference sequence). The CDR3 totals 15 residues. Trimming cost V 7 bases and J 6 bases; bases outside gene matches: 9. The sequenced material came from T cells isolated from PBMCs. The chain uses TRBV27 and TRBJ1-3, with 10 positions matching TRBD1. This TCR came from a human donor in good health. Here the CDR3 reads CASKKTGTGVNTIYF. CDR3 nucleotides: TGTGCCAGCAAAAAGACCGGGACAGGGGTAAACACCATATATTTT.